This T cell receptor beta chain was recovered during a study of cytomegalovirus exposure and HLA in healthy donors. V shed 4 bases, J shed 2 bases, and the junction held 8 bases outside the gene matches. The CDR3 extends over 15 amino acids. The germline V gene encodes CDR1 SGHAT and CDR2 FQNNGV. Primers included in the PCR were 60 Vbeta and 13 Jbeta primers. Generated by immunoSEQ multiplex PCR, the TCRdb table keeps only in-frame clones and is missing some. The data show 150,000 to 160,000 clones, 80% to 90% seen once. The clonotype originates from a woman between 18 and 30 years old in good health and CMV-seronegative. Sequencing input: PBMCs. V is TRBV11-2 and J is TRBJ2-7, with 7 nucleotides matching TRBD1. DNA for the CDR3: TGTGCCAGCAGCTACCACAGGGGAACCCCCTACGAGCAGTACTTC. Translation: CASSYHRGTPYEQYF.